The 8 T cell receptor beta chains in this list originate from one sample, sequenced in a study of T cells in Graves' hyperthyroidism and ophthalmopathy. Template material for amplifying TCR beta CDR3 regions consisted of RNA transcripts. During a first-round RT-PCR of the TCR CDR3, the HTBI primer set was used. In TCRdb, the multiplex PCR reads were re-called with MiXCR into one record per CDR3 protein. The data show about 580,000 distinct CDR3 sequences, just over 45% seen once. Specimen: peripheral blood or thyroid tissue (not recorded which). Receptors were obtained from a woman aged 18-35 years with Graves' hyperthyroidism.

The chain is built from TRBV24-1 and TRBJ1-1; D unclear. The CDR3 has 13 amino acids. The V gene lost 6 bases and the J gene lost 5 bases, with 12 bases spanning the gap. Per the germline V gene, CDR1 is KGHDR and CDR2 is SFDVKD. CDR3 in amino acids: CATSNRTGTEAFF. The CDR3 DNA sequence: TGTGCCACCAGTAATAGAACGGGGACTGAAGCTTTCTTT.

Many counts were recorded for this clonotype. V gene TRBV7-6 combines with J gene TRBJ2-7; D not certain. V was clipped by 5 bases and J by 5 bases, with 16 bases between them. Germline V gene sequence: CDR1 SGHVS, CDR2 FNYEAQ. CDR3 length: 14 amino acids. The CDR3 coding sequence is TGTGCCAGCAGCCCCATGGGGAAGCACAACGAGCAGTACTTC. Its translation is CASSPMGKHNEQYF.

A word on this clonotype: A single base separates this from a much larger clone, so it may be a read error. V gene TRBV20-1 combines with J gene TRBJ2-3; a weak D match, TRBD1 (5 bases). The germline CDR1 and CDR2 sequences are DFQATT and SNEGSKA (reference sequence). The V end was cut by 5 bases, the J end by 2 bases, with 11 bases between. There are 13 residues in the CDR3. The CDR3 protein is CSAWGTPTDTQYF. For the CDR3, the DNA is TGCAGTGCTTGGGGCACACCCACAGATACGCAGTATTTT.

This clonotype occurred once. The V call is TRBV4-3, the J call TRBJ1-2, with 8 bases identical to TRBD1. Germline V gene data show CDR1 as LGHNA and CDR2 as YSLEER. V trimming: 1 base; J trimming: 12 bases; junction bases outside the gene matches: 13. The CDR3 length is 15 residues. The CDR3, as DNA: TGCGCCAGCAGCCAAGCCTTGACAGGGGAAGCAAGCCACACCTTC. This codes for CASSQALTGEASHTF.

The V gene is TRBV3-1, the J gene TRBJ2-6; 8 bases are shared with TRBD2. V was pared by 3 bases and J by 2 bases, with 3 bases of the junction left unmatched. The CDR3 has 16 residues. Looked up from germline, CDR1 is LGHDT and CDR2 is YNNKEL (reference sequence). The DNA of the CDR3 is TGTGCCAGCAGCCATGGAGCGGGAGCTGGGGCCAACGTCCTGACTTTC. This encodes CASSHGAGAGANVLTF.

This chain connects TRBV12-3 or TRBV12-4 to TRBJ2-5; tentatively, D is TRBD1 (6 bases). The CDR3 contains 13 residues. V shed 3 bases and J shed 9 bases, with 14 bases lying between them. DNA for the CDR3: TGTGCCAGCAGTTTGTTAGGGGACAAGCCCCAGTACTTC. Protein sequence: CASSLLGDKPQYF.

The chain links TRBV24-1 to TRBJ2-1, with a weak D call TRBD2 (5 bases). The CDR3 covers 18 residues. In germline, CDR1 is KGHDR, CDR2 SFDVKD. V was shortened by 4 bases and J by 6 bases, with 24 bases between the two germline ends. The CDR3 reads CATSEPKKRQSQVNEQFF. For the CDR3, the DNA is TGTGCCACCAGTGAACCCAAGAAGCGGCAGTCCCAGGTCAATGAGCAGTTCTTC.

The chain uses TRBV7-9 and TRBJ2-5; TRBD1 might be the D (5 bases). Germline loops: CDR1 SEHNR, CDR2 FQNEAQ (reference sequence). The CDR3 spans 13 residues. Trimming took 5 bases from V and 5 from J, leaving 12 bases between them. DNA of the CDR3: TGTGCCAGCAGCGGCAGGGATCACGAGACCCAGTACTTC. Encoded protein: CASSGRDHETQYF.